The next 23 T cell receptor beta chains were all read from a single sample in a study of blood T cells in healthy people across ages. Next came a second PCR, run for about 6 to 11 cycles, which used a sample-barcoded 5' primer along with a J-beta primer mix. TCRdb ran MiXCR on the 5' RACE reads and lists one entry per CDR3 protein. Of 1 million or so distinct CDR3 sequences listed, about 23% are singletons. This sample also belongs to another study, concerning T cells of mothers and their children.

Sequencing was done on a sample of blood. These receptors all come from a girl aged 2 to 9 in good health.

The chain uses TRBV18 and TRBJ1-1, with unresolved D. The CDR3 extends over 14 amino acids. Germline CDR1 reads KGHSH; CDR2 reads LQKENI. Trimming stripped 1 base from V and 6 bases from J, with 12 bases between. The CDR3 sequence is CASSPLSSRAEAFF. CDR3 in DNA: TGTGCCAGCTCACCACTTTCCTCGCGCGCTGAAGCTTTCTTT. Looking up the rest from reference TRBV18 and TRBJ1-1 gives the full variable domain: NAGVMQNPRHLVRRRGQEARLRCSPMKGHSHVYWYRQLPEEGLKFMVYLQKENIIDESGMPKERFSAEFPKEGPSILRIQQVVRGDSAAYFCASSPLSSRAEAFFGQGTRLTVV.

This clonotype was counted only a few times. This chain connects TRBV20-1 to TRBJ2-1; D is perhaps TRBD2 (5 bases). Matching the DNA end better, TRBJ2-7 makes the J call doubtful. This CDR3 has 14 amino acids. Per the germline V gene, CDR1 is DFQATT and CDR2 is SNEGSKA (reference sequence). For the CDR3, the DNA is TGCAGTGCTAGCGTCGGGGTTGGATCCTACGAGCAGTACTTC. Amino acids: CSASVGVGSYEQYF.

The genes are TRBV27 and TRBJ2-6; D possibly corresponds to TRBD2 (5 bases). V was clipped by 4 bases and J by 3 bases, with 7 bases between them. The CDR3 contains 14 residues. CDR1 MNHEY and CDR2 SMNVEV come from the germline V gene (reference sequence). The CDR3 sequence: CASSYGNGANVLTF. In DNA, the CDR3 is TGTGCCAGCAGTTACGGGAATGGGGCCAACGTCCTGACTTTC.

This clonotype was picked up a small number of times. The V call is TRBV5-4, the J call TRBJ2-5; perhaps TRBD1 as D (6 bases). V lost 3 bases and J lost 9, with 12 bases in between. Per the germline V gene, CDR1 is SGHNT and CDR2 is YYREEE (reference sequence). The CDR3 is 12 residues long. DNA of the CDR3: TGTGCCAGCAGCTCGCCCGAGGGGGCCCAGTACTTC. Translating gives CASSSPEGAQYF.

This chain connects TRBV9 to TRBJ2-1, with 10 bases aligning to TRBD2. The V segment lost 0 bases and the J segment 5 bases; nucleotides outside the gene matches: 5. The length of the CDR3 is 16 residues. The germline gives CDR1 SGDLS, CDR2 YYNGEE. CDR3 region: CASSVAESGRDNEQFF. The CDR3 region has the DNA TGTGCCAGCAGCGTAGCTGAGAGCGGGAGGGACAATGAGCAGTTCTTC.

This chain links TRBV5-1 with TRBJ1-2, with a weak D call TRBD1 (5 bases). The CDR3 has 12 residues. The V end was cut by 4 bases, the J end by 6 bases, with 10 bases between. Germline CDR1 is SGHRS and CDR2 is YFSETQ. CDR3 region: CASSIRGDGYTF. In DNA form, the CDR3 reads TGCGCCAGCAGCATAAGAGGGGATGGCTACACCTTC.

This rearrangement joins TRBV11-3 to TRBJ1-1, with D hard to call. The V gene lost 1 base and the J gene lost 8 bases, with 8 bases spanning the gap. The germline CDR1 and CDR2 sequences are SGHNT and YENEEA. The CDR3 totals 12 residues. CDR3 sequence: CASSLVDWEAFF. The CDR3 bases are TGTGCCAGCAGCTTAGTGGATTGGGAAGCTTTCTTT. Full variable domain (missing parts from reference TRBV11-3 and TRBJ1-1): EAGVVQSPRYKIIEKKQPVAFWCNPISGHNTLYWYLQNLGQGPELLIRYENEEAVDDSQLPKDRFSAERLKGVDSTLKIQPAELGDSAVYLCASSLVDWEAFFGQGTRLTVV.

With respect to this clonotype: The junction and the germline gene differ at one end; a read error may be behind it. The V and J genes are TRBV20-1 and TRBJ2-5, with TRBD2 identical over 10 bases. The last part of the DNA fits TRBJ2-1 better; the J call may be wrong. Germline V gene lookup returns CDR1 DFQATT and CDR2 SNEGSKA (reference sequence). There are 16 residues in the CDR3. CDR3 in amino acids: CSARDLRAGGTNEQFF. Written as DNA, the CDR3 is TGTAGTGCTAGAGATCTTAGAGCGGGGGGGACCAATGAGCAGTTCTTC.

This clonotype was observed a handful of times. As DNA, the CDR3 is TGTGCCAGCATCCCAACTACCAGGACGTCCTACAATGAGCAGTTCTTC. The encoded protein is CASIPTTRTSYNEQFF. The V and J genes are TRBV7-9 and TRBJ2-1; no firm D call. Germline V gene sequence: CDR1 SEHNR, CDR2 FQNEAQ (reference sequence). V lost 7 bases, J lost 1 base, and 17 bases lay in between. CDR3 size: 16 residues.

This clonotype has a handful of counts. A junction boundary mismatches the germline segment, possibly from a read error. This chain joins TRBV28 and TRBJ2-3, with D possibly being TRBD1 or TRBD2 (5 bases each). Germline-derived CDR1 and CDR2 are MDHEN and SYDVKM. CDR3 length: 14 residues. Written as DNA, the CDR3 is TGTGCCAGCACCCCCCCGGGACCGACAGATGCGCAGTATTTT. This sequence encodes CASTPPGPTDAQYF.

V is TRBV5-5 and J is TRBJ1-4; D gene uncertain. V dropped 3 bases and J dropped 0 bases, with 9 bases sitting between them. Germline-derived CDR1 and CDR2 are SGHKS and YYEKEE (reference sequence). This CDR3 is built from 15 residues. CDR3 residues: CASSSPLTTNEKLFF. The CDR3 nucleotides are TGTGCCAGCAGCTCTCCATTAACAACTAATGAAAAACTGTTTTTT.

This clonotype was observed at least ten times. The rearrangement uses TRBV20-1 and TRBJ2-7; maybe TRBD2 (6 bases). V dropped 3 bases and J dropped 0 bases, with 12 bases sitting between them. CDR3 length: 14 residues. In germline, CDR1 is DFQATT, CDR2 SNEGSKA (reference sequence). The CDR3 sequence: CSARTGADSYEQYF. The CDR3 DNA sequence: TGCAGTGCTAGGACGGGAGCGGACTCCTACGAGCAGTACTTC.

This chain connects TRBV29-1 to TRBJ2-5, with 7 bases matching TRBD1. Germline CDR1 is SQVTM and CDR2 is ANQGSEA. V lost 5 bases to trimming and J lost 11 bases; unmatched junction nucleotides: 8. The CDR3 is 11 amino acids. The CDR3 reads CSVTTGAKQYF. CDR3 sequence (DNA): TGCAGCGTTACAACAGGGGCGAAGCAGTACTTC. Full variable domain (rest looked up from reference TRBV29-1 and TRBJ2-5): SAVISQKPSRDICQRGTSLTIQCQVDSQVTMMFWYRQQPGQSLTLIATANQGSEATYESGFVIDKFPISRPNLTFSTLTVSNMSPEDSSIYLCSVTTGAKQYFGPGTRLLVL.

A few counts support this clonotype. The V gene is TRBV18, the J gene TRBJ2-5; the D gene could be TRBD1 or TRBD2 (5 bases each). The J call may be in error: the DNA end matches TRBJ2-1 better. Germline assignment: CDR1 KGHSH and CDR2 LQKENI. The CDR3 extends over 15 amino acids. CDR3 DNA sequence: TGTGCCAGCTCTGATGGGACCCAGTATTACAATGAGCAGTTCTTC. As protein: CASSDGTQYYNEQFF.

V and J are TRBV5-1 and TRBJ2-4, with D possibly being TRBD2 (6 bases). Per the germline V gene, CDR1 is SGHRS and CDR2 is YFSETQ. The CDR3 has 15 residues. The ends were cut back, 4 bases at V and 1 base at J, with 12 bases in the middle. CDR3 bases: TGCGCCAGCAGCGCGCGGGATACGGCCAAAAACATTCAGTACTTC. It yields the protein CASSARDTAKNIQYF.

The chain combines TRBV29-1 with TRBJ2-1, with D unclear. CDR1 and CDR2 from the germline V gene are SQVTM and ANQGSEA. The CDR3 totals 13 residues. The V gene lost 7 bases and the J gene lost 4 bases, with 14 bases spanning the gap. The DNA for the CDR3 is TGCAGCGCCTACGATCTACTTTACAATGAGCAGTTCTTC. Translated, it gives CSAYDLLYNEQFF.

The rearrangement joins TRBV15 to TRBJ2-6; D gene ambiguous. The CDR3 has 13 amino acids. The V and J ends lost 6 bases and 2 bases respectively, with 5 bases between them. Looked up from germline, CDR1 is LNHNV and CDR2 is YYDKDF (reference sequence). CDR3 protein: CATRAAGANVLTF. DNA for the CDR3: TGTGCCACCAGGGCCGCTGGGGCCAACGTCCTGACTTTC.

CDR3 protein: CAISDNPEGEKLFF. The CDR3 DNA follows: TGTGCCATCAGTGATAACCCTGAGGGTGAAAAACTGTTTTTT. V usage is TRBV10-3 and J usage is TRBJ1-4; D remains unclear. CDR3 length: 14 amino acids. V was trimmed by 3 bases and J by 7 bases, leaving 12 bases between them. CDR1 is ENHRY and CDR2 is SYGVKD in the germline V gene.

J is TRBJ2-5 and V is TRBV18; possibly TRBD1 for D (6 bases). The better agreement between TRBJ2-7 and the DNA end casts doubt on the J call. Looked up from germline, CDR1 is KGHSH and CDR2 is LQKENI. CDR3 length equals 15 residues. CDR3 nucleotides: TGTGCCAGCTCCCTTACAGGGAAGAACAACTACGAGCAGTACTTC. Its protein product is CASSLTGKNNYEQYF.

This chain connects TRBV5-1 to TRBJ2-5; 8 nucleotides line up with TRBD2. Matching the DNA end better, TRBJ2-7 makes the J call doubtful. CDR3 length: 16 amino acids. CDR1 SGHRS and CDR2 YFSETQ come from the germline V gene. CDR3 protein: CASSPDSGLDSYEQYF. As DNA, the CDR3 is TGCGCCAGCAGCCCGGACTCGGGACTAGACAGTTACGAGCAGTACTTC.

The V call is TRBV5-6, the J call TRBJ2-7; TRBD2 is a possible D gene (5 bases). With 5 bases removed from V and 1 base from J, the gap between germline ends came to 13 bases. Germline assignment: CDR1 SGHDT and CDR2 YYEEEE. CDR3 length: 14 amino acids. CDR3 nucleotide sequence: TGTGCCAGCAGACAGACGGGGAGATCCTACGAGCAGTACTTC. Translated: CASRQTGRSYEQYF.

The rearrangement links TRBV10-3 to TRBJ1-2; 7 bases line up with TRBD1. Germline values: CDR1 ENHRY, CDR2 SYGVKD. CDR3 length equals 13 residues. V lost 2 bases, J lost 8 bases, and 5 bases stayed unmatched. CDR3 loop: CAISERQGRGYTF. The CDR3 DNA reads TGTGCCATCAGTGAGAGACAGGGTCGCGGCTACACCTTC.

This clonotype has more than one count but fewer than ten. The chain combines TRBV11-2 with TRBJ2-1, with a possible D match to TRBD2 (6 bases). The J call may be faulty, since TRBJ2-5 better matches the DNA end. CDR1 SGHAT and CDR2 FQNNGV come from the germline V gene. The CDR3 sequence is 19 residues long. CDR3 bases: TGTGCCAGCAGCTTATATAATTTGGGTCAATCGGGGGACGGGGAGACCCAGTACTTC. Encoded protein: CASSLYNLGQSGDGETQYF.